A selection of T cell receptor beta chains follows, all from one sample in a study of blood T cell repertoires in COVID-19. Clones were read by immunoSEQ multiplex PCR, and TCRdb kept only the in-frame ones, dropping some. Here the sample spans over 85,000 clones, more than 75% being singletons. Source material: peripheral blood. The origin of the receptors is a man between 40 and 49 years old with acute or convalescent COVID-19. Both conserved end residues are part of each CDR3. The order of the fields is clone size, V gene, D gene, J gene, CDR3 protein, CDR3 DNA. A D gene is named only where the DNA matches it firmly. A row's size may be missing; if present it is once, few, many or a size class.

>NA|TRBV29-1|NA|TRBJ1-1
CSVDRGTLNTEAFF
TGCAGCGTTGATAGAGGGACACTGAACACTGAAGCTTTCTTT
>NA|TRBV19|TRBD1|TRBJ2-7
CASSLGPDRTGEQYF
TGTGCCAGTAGTCTTGGTCCGGACAGGACGGGCGAGCAGTACTTC
>few|TRBV7-3|TRBD1|TRBJ1-1
CASSLNRGDTEAFF
TGTGCCAGCAGCTTAAACAGGGGGGACACTGAAGCTTTCTTT
>NA|TRBV27|TRBD1|TRBJ1-1
CASSRQGRAEAFF
TGTGCCAGCAGTCGACAGGGGAGAGCTGAAGCTTTCTTT
>NA|TRBV5-8|TRBD1|TRBJ1-4
CASSLDRGNTNEKLFF
TGTGCCAGCAGCCTTGACAGGGGGAATACTAATGAAAAACTGTTTTTT
>NA|TRBV15|TRBD1|TRBJ1-1
CATSGGDRGFTEAFF
TGTGCCACCAGCGGGGGGGACAGGGGATTCACTGAAGCTTTCTTT
>NA|TRBV5-6|NA|TRBJ1-3
CASSPQLFLNTIYF
TGTGCCAGCAGCCCCCAACTCTTCCTAAACACCATATATTTT
>NA|TRBV30|NA|TRBJ1-1
CAWSQAINTEAFF
TGTGCCTGGAGCCAGGCGATCAACACTGAAGCTTTCTTT
>NA|TRBV18|NA|TRBJ1-2
CASSRDRGKIMGYTF
TGTGCCAGCTCCCGAGACCGGGGGAAGATAATGGGCTACACCTTC
>NA|TRBV19|NA|TRBJ1-1
CASSGLRQAGNTEAFF
TGTGCCAGTAGCGGCCTTCGGCAGGCGGGGAACACTGAAGCTTTCTTT
>NA|TRBV6-5|TRBD1|TRBJ1-2
CASSLTGWAYGYTF
TGTGCCAGCAGCCTGACAGGGTGGGCTTATGGCTACACCTTC
>NA|TRBV19|TRBD1|TRBJ2-7
CASSIRDRWYEQYF
TGTGCCAGTAGTATTCGGGACAGGTGGTACGAGCAGTACTTC
>NA|TRBV7-9|NA|TRBJ1-3
CASSAGASGNTIYF
TGTGCCAGCAGCGCGGGGGCCTCTGGAAACACCATATATTTT
>NA|TRBV10-1|NA|TRBJ1-5
CASSVDSLYSNQPQHF
TGCGCCAGCAGTGTTGACAGTCTGTATAGCAATCAGCCCCAGCATTTT
>NA|TRBV6-5|TRBD1|TRBJ1-1
CASRAGTVNTEAFF
TGTGCCAGCAGGGCCGGGACAGTGAACACTGAAGCTTTCTTT
>NA|TRBV5-6|NA|TRBJ2-7
CASSLVSAGPGYEQYF
TGTGCCAGCAGCTTGGTGTCGGCAGGGCCTGGCTACGAGCAGTACTTC
>NA|TRBV2|NA|TRBJ1-6
CASNREKSYNSPLHF
TGTGCCAGCAACAGGGAAAAATCCTATAATTCACCCCTCCACTTT
>NA|TRBV6-2/TRBV6-3|TRBD1|TRBJ1-6
CASSYLGQGSSPLHF
TGTGCCAGCAGTTACTTGGGACAGGGCTCTTCACCCCTCCACTTT
>NA|TRBV2|TRBD2|TRBJ2-2
CASRIAGATGELFF
TGTGCCAGCAGGATAGCGGGGGCCACCGGGGAGCTGTTTTTT
>NA|TRBV18|NA|TRBJ1-1
CASSPVVNTEAFF
TGTGCCAGCTCACCAGTCGTGAACACTGAAGCTTTCTTT
>NA|TRBV12-5|NA|TRBJ2-7
CASGLFIRGSSYEQYF
TGTGCTAGTGGTTTGTTTATTAGGGGGAGCTCCTACGAGCAGTACTTC
>NA|TRBV6-5|TRBD1|TRBJ2-7
CASRPGGSSYEQYF
TGTGCCAGCAGACCAGGGGGCTCTTCCTACGAGCAGTACTTC
>NA|TRBV6-5|TRBD1|TRBJ1-1
CASRGRQGGNTEAFF
TGTGCCAGCAGGGGCAGGCAGGGGGGGAACACTGAAGCTTTCTTT
>NA|TRBV18|TRBD1|TRBJ2-5
CASSRQGETQYF
TGTGCCAGCTCAAGACAGGGGGAGACCCAGTACTTC
>NA|TRBV7-2|NA|TRBJ2-7
CASSLVWGHPYEQYF
TGTGCCAGCAGCTTAGTGTGGGGCCATCCCTACGAGCAGTACTTC
>NA|TRBV19|NA|TRBJ1-4
CAASSATNEKLFF
TGTGCTGCCTCCAGTGCAACTAATGAAAAACTGTTTTTT
>NA|TRBV7-2|NA|TRBJ1-1
CASSMEQLNTEAFF
TGTGCCAGCAGCATGGAACAGCTGAACACTGAAGCTTTCTTT
>NA|TRBV4-2|TRBD1|TRBJ1-2
CASSQATGASWDGYTF
TGTGCCAGCAGCCAGGCAACAGGGGCGTCATGGGATGGCTACACCTTC
>NA|TRBV9|NA|TRBJ1-1
CASSVVIGMTGEVEAFF
TGTGCCAGCAGCGTAGTAATAGGGATGACGGGGGAGGTTGAAGCTTTCTTT
>few|TRBV9|TRBD2|TRBJ2-3
CASSVLGTSGTDTQYF
TGTGCCAGCAGCGTCCTCGGGACTAGCGGGACCGATACGCAGTATTTT
>once|TRBV6-1|NA|TRBJ2-3
CASSEAGGGVDTQYF
TGTGCCAGCAGTGAAGCGGGTGGCGGGGTTGATACGCAGTATTTT
>NA|TRBV3-1/TRBV3-2|TRBD2|TRBJ2-5
CASSQQPGLAGGTQYF
TGTGCCAGCAGCCAACAACCGGGACTAGCGGGGGGGACCCAGTACTTC
>NA|TRBV5-1|NA|TRBJ1-1
CASSINAGREAFF
TGCGCCAGCAGTATTAATGCGGGCCGCGAAGCTTTCTTT
>once|TRBV19|NA|TRBJ2-1
CASSIRDRWNEQFF
TGTGCCAGTAGTATTCGCGACAGGTGGAATGAGCAGTTCTTC
>NA|TRBV11-2|NA|TRBJ2-1
CASSRIYRDTNEQFF
TGTGCCAGCAGCCGAATCTACCGGGACACCAATGAGCAGTTCTTC
>few|TRBV2|TRBD1|TRBJ2-5
CASSGQGRQETQYF
TGTGCCAGCAGTGGACAGGGACGACAAGAGACCCAGTACTTC
>few|TRBV2|NA|TRBJ1-2
CASIQGDNYGYTF
TGTGCCAGCATACAGGGCGATAACTATGGCTACACCTTC
>NA|TRBV5-1|TRBD1|TRBJ1-6
CASSTSTGGSNSPLHF
TGCGCCAGCAGCACTTCGACAGGGGGAAGTAATTCACCCCTCCACTTT
>few|TRBV5-4|TRBD1|TRBJ1-3
CASSLTGTGELSSGNTIYF
TGTGCCAGCAGCCTCACCGGGACAGGGGAGTTGAGCTCTGGAAACACCATATATTTT
>NA|TRBV6-5|TRBD2|TRBJ2-7
CASSYDRGGTYYEQYF
TGTGCCAGCAGTTACGATCGGGGGGGAACGTACTACGAGCAGTACTTC
>NA|TRBV4-1|TRBD2|TRBJ2-1
CASSALAGGLNEQFF
TGCGCCAGCAGTGCCTTGGCGGGGGGGCTCAATGAGCAGTTCTTC
>NA|TRBV15|TRBD1|TRBJ2-7
CATSYGDRSSYEQYF
TGTGCCACCTCATATGGGGACAGGAGCTCCTACGAGCAGTACTTC
>few|TRBV9|NA|TRBJ1-2
CASSVVNSYGYTF
TGTGCCAGCAGCGTAGTTAACAGTTATGGCTACACCTTC
>NA|TRBV4-1|NA|TRBJ1-5
CASSQVGQTNQPQHF
TGCGCCAGCAGCCAAGTCGGACAGACTAATCAGCCCCAGCATTTT
>once|TRBV9|NA|TRBJ2-3
CASSVGGDVFTDTQYF
TGTGCCAGCAGCGTAGGGGGGGATGTTTTCACAGATACGCAGTATTTT
>NA|TRBV15|NA|TRBJ2-2
CATSRDLAGSNTGELFF
TGTGCCACCAGCAGAGATCTGGCAGGGTCGAACACCGGGGAGCTGTTTTTT
>NA|TRBV12-3/TRBV12-4|TRBD1|TRBJ2-7
CASRDRDSYEQYF
TGTGCCAGCCGGGACAGGGATTCCTACGAGCAGTACTTC
>NA|TRBV5-1|TRBD1|TRBJ1-1
CASSERDRQRSGNTEAFF
TGCGCCAGCAGCGAGCGGGACAGGCAACGGTCGGGGAACACTGAAGCTTTCTTT
>NA|TRBV10-3|NA|TRBJ2-3
CAISESTRVGRDTQYF
TGTGCCATCAGTGAGTCGACTCGCGTGGGTCGGGATACGCAGTATTTT
>NA|TRBV6-5|TRBD1|TRBJ2-1
CASSYDLGQGEQFF
TGTGCCAGCAGTTACGACTTAGGACAGGGCGAGCAGTTCTTC
>NA|TRBV3-1/TRBV3-2|TRBD2|TRBJ2-3
CASSQDVLAGDTDTQYF
TGTGCCAGCAGCCAAGATGTCCTAGCGGGGGACACAGATACGCAGTATTTT
>NA|TRBV4-3|NA|TRBJ1-4
CASSQAGFGEKLFF
TGCGCCAGCAGCCAGGCAGGGTTCGGTGAAAAACTGTTTTTT
>NA|TRBV5-1|NA|TRBJ1-1
CASSLRQGVNTEAFF
TGCGCCAGCAGCTTAAGGCAAGGGGTGAACACTGAAGCTTTCTTT